This TCR beta chain was recorded in a study of T cell repertoires in cytomegalovirus infection. Overall study context: Indicated by public TCR beta signatures were CMV infection and matching HLA type. Broader study findings: Public TCR beta family frequency separated CMV-and-HLA carriers, including in an independent cohort. The ex vivo response showed dominance by HLA-C-restricted CMV-specific TCR beta clonotypes.

Each CDR3 protein gets one entry after TCRdb re-called the reads with MiXCR. Found here are some 300,000 distinct CDR3 sequences, roughly a tenth of them singletons; the top ten hold less than 3%. Worth noting for this clonotype: The antigen is not known.

Germline V CDR1 and CDR2: SGHRS, YFSETQ. This CDR3 region has 12 residues. Trimming shortened V by 5 bases and J by 2 bases, and 6 bases separated the two germline ends. Material for sequencing was PBMCs. The origin of this receptor is a human donor in good health (CMV status not recorded). Some clones in this sample may be carry-over from other donors' samples. This chain joins TRBV5-1 and TRBJ2-3; no reliable D call. CDR3 DNA sequence: TGCGCCAGCAGTCTCATCACAGATACGCAGTATTTT. This codes for CASSLITDTQYF.